Below are 14 T cell receptor beta chains sequenced from a single sample in a study of blood T cell repertoires in COVID-19. Clones were sequenced by immunoSEQ multiplex PCR, and TCRdb holds only the in-frame ones, with some missing. The sample yields under 250,000 clones, 86% seen once. Sequenced input: peripheral blood. These receptors all stem from an older woman who had recovered from COVID-19.

Written as DNA, the CDR3 is TGTGCCAGCAGTAGAGACAGTACGCAGTATTTT. This translates into CASSRDSTQYF. The chain has TRBV28 and TRBJ2-3; TRBD1 is a possible D gene (5 bases). The CDR3 is 11 amino acids. CDR1 is MDHEN, CDR2 SYDVKM, per germline. V lost 5 bases and J 8 bases, leaving 8 bases between the germline ends.

The chain carries TRBV6-6 and TRBJ2-1; TRBD1 aligns across 7 bases. Germline lookup yields CDR1 MNHNY and CDR2 SVGAGI (reference sequence). The V gene end was trimmed by 7 bases and the J gene end by 0 bases; junction bases not matched to a gene: 3. The CDR3 is 14 residues long. CDR3 protein: CASTPGGSYNEQFF. CDR3 sequence (DNA): TGTGCCAGCACCCCAGGGGGCTCCTACAATGAGCAGTTCTTC.

The gene calls are TRBV6-2 or TRBV6-3 and TRBJ1-5; TRBD1 matches at 8 bases. The CDR3 length is 17 residues. Germline V gives CDR1 MNHEY, CDR2 SVGEGT. J lost 5 bases, V lost 2 bases, and 11 bases had no gene match. CDR3 bases: TGTGCCAGCAGTTACCCTCGTGGCAGGGGGCGGTATCAGCCCCAGCATTTT. Translating it yields CASSYPRGRGRYQPQHF.

This chain uses TRBV21-1 with TRBJ1-2; the DNA was not compared with TRBD1, the D call given in the table. TRBV21-1 is assigned pseudogene status. The CDR3 has 16 residues. CDR3 sequence reads: CASSPWGQAYNYGYTF. For the CDR3, the DNA is TGTGCCAGCAGCCCGTGGGGACAGGCGTACAACTATGGCTACACCTTC.

This chain joins TRBV11-1 and TRBJ2-7; 13 nucleotides match TRBD2. V lost 4 bases to trimming and J lost 5 bases; unmatched junction nucleotides: 8. This CDR3 contains 16 residues. The germline CDR1 and CDR2 sequences are SGHAT and FQDESV (reference sequence). CDR3 coding DNA: TGTGCCAGCAGCTCGGGGACTAGCGGGGCAAGGAACGAGCAGTACTTC. It translates to CASSSGTSGARNEQYF.

J is TRBJ1-4 and V is TRBV6-2 or TRBV6-3; TRBD1 is a possible D gene (6 bases). Germline V gene data show CDR1 as MNHEY and CDR2 as SVGEGT. The CDR3 loop spans 14 amino acids. With 5 bases removed from V and 8 bases from J, the gap between germline ends came to 15 bases. CDR3 in amino acids: CASSKQGVREKLFF. The CDR3 DNA follows: TGTGCCAGCAGTAAACAGGGAGTTCGGGAAAAACTGTTTTTT.

This chain links TRBV2 with TRBJ2-3, with TRBD1 as a possible D gene (6 bases). Trimming stripped 8 bases from V and 0 bases from J, with 9 bases between. Germline V gives CDR1 SNHLY, CDR2 FYNNEI. This CDR3 region has 13 residues. The CDR3 region is CASDRTSTDTQYF. CDR3 coding DNA: TGTGCCAGCGACAGGACTAGCACAGATACGCAGTATTTT.

V and J are TRBV6-5 and TRBJ1-5; D is perhaps TRBD1 (5 bases). In germline, CDR1 is MNHEY, CDR2 SVGAGI. V was shortened by 7 bases and J by 1 base, with 14 bases between the two germline ends. There are 15 residues in the CDR3. This chain's CDR3 is CASTPGGGSNQPQHF. In DNA, the CDR3 is TGTGCCAGCACCCCCGGGGGGGGGAGCAATCAGCCCCAGCATTTT.

The chain couples TRBV28 to TRBJ1-5, with a possible D match to TRBD1 (5 bases). The CDR3 has 16 residues. Trimming took off 3 bases at V and 3 bases at J, with 15 bases between the two ends. Germline CDR1 MDHEN, CDR2 SYDVKM. This CDR3 is CASSFNPGRFNQPQHF. DNA for the CDR3: TGTGCCAGCAGTTTCAATCCAGGGAGGTTCAATCAGCCCCAGCATTTT.

The chain couples TRBV28 to TRBJ1-2; D possibly corresponds to TRBD1 (5 bases). The germline CDR1 and CDR2 sequences are MDHEN and SYDVKM. V was cut by 2 bases and J by 2 bases, with 12 bases left in between. The length of the CDR3 is 15 residues. The CDR3 loop reads CASSLPSGLNYGYTF. In DNA form, the CDR3 reads TGTGCCAGCAGTTTACCCTCAGGGCTAAACTATGGCTACACCTTC.

The J gene is TRBJ1-5, the V gene TRBV7-2; D is undetermined. CDR1 is SGHTA and CDR2 is FQGNSA in the germline V gene. Trimming pared 1 base from V and 4 bases from J, leaving 11 bases between. This CDR3 has 15 amino acids. The CDR3 sequence: CASSLDRRLNQPQHF. In DNA form, the CDR3 reads TGTGCCAGCAGCTTAGATCGCAGGCTGAATCAGCCCCAGCATTTT.

The CDR3 loop reads CASGRDSNQPQHF. CDR3 DNA: TGTGCCAGCGGACGGGATAGCAATCAGCCCCAGCATTTT. V is TRBV27 and J is TRBJ1-5; D is undetermined. Trimming left V 8 bases short and J 0 bases short, with 8 bases between. Germline V gene sequence: CDR1 MNHEY, CDR2 SMNVEV (reference sequence). The CDR3 has 13 residues.

This clone came up a few times. V usage is TRBV7-8 and J usage is TRBJ2-1; the D is unclear. CDR3 length: 17 amino acids. Germline CDR1 reads SGHVS; CDR2 reads FQNEAQ. The germline V and J ends were trimmed by 3 bases and 8 bases, with 23 bases remaining between them. The CDR3 spells CASSLSLLVLYPDEQFF. The CDR3 DNA reads as TGTGCCAGCAGCTTGTCTCTTTTAGTACTGTATCCGGATGAGCAGTTCTTC. Variable domain in full (rest from reference TRBV7-8 and TRBJ2-1): GAGVSQSPRYKVAKRGQDVALRCDPISGHVSLFWYQQALGQGPEFLTYFQNEAQLDKSGLPSDRFFAERPEGSVSTLKIQRTQQEDSAVYLCASSLSLLVLYPDEQFFGPGTRLTVL.

This chain links TRBV9 with TRBJ1-2, with a possible D match to TRBD1 (5 bases). This CDR3 region has 16 residues. Germline V lookup: CDR1 SGDLS, CDR2 YYNGEE. V was shortened by 0 bases and J by 2 bases, with 14 bases between the two germline ends. CDR3 sequence: CASSVEGNRRNYGYTF. As DNA, the CDR3 is TGTGCCAGCAGCGTAGAAGGAAACAGGCGGAACTATGGCTACACCTTC.